This entry lists 6 T cell receptor beta chains sequenced from one sample in a study of OX40 agonist ivuxolimab in advanced cancers. TCRdb keeps only in-frame clones here, not all; method: immunoSEQ multiplex PCR. The data hold roughly 35,000 clones, with around four fifths observed a single time. The sequencing here drew on CD4+ or CD8+ T cells sorted from blood, taken in a trial of the OX40 agonist ivuxolimab. These receptors were obtained from an adult with an advanced solid tumor such as melanoma, head and neck, liver or kidney cancer.

The chain joins TRBV5-4 to TRBJ1-2; TRBD1 agrees at 7 bases. V lost 3 bases to trimming and J lost 8 bases; unmatched junction nucleotides: 10. CDR1 is SGHNT, CDR2 YYREEE, per germline (reference sequence). This CDR3 has 14 amino acids. In DNA, the CDR3 is TGTGCCAGCAGCTCGACAGGGCCCGGGGGCGGCTACACCTTC. It translates to CASSSTGPGGGYTF.

The sample holds a few counts of this clone. The rearrangement uses TRBV4-1 and TRBJ1-2, with D tentatively TRBD1 (6 bases). CDR3 size: 16 residues. V was shortened by 3 bases and J by 3 bases, with 17 bases between the two germline ends. The germline CDR1 and CDR2 sequences are MGHRA and YSYEKL. CDR3 in DNA: TGCGCCAGCAGCCACACCGACCGGGACAAGGACTATGGCTACACCTTC. Amino acids: CASSHTDRDKDYGYTF.

V is TRBV6-1 and J is TRBJ2-7; 7 bases line up with TRBD1. Losses at the gene ends were 6 bases for V and 3 bases for J; bases not matched to a gene: 11. The CDR3 loop spans 15 amino acids. The germline CDR1 and CDR2 sequences are MNHNS and SASEGT. CDR3 sequence: CASSLDRVGLYEQYF. CDR3 DNA sequence: TGTGCCAGCAGCCTAGACAGGGTCGGACTCTACGAGCAGTACTTC.

V is TRBV5-1 and J is TRBJ2-1, with D possibly matching TRBD2 (5 bases). The length of the CDR3 is 15 residues. CDR1 is SGHRS and CDR2 is YFSETQ in the germline V gene. Trimming stripped 5 bases from V and 0 bases from J, with 12 bases between. This CDR3 is CASRAPGSSYNEQFF. In nucleotides, the CDR3 is TGCGCCAGCAGGGCACCGGGAAGCTCCTACAATGAGCAGTTCTTC. Using reference TRBV5-1 and TRBJ2-1 for the parts outside the CDR3, the full variable domain is KAGVTQTPRYLIKTRGQQVTLSCSPISGHRSVSWYQQTPGQGLQFLFEYFSETQRNKGNFPGRFSGRQFSNSRSEMNVSTLELGDSALYLCASRAPGSSYNEQFFGPGTRLTVL.

There are a few counts of this clone. The chain links TRBV14 to TRBJ1-1; tentative D call: TRBD1 (6 bases). Trimming removed 4 bases at V and 12 bases at J, with 18 bases between. The CDR3 contains 13 residues. Germline CDR1 SGHDN, CDR2 FVKESK. The CDR3 region is CASSPTRTGMPFF. The CDR3 nucleotides read TGTGCCAGCAGCCCGACCCGAACAGGGATGCCTTTCTTT.

Note on this clone: The junction and the germline gene differ at one end; a read error may be behind it. The CDR3 DNA is TGTGCTAGCAGCCCAACTGCGGGAGTGGTGACCCAGTACTTC. Amino acid sequence: CASSPTAGVVTQYF. The chain joins TRBV7-7 to TRBJ2-5, with TRBD2 matching over 7 bases. Germline assignment: CDR1 SSHAT and CDR2 FNYEAQ (reference sequence). This CDR3 region has 14 residues.